This note documents a single TCR beta chain sequence. Antigen unknown. The sample comes from a study of blood T cells in healthy people across ages. Study-level points and caveats: Aged donors had fewer naive CD4+ cells and lower diversity than long-lived donors.

A second PCR, run for roughly 7 to 12 cycles, used a sample-barcoded 5' primer plus a J-beta primer mix. TCRdb called the 5' RACE reads again in MiXCR, with one record for every CDR3 protein. The sample has about a million distinct CDR3 sequences; about 44% are singletons. Sequenced sample: blood. The source of this sequence is a man aged 25-40 years in good health.

The CDR3 is CSAPPAGTDTQYF. DNA of the CDR3: TGCAGCGCCCCCCCCGCCGGCACAGATACGCAGTATTTT. The V gene is TRBV29-1, the J gene TRBJ2-3; D ambiguous. The CDR3 contains 13 residues. The germline V and J ends were trimmed by 7 bases and 1 base, with 12 bases remaining between them. Germline assignment: CDR1 SQVTM and CDR2 ANQGSEA.